One sample yielded the 26 T cell receptor beta chains listed below, sequenced in a study of Graves' ophthalmopathy and Graves' hyperthyroidism. The authors amplified TCR beta CDR3 regions, and they did so from RNA transcripts for repertoire sequencing. First-round RT-PCR relied on HTBI primers, and a second-round multiplex PCR came next. A single record per CDR3 protein comes from TCRdb applying MiXCR to the multiplex PCR reads. Among about 210,000 distinct CDR3 sequences, around 30% were seen once, and the ten largest hold 9.1%. What was sequenced was peripheral blood. Source of these receptors: a man aged 50 to 59 with Graves' ophthalmopathy.

The genes are TRBV12-3 or TRBV12-4 and TRBJ2-5; a possible D gene is TRBD2 (7 bases). The V end lost 7 bases, the J end lost 4 bases, and 16 bases lay between the germline ends. This CDR3 is 14 amino acids long. CDR3 sequence reads: CASTPRGARETQYF. The CDR3 region has the DNA TGTGCCAGCACCCCTCGGGGGGCGCGAGAGACCCAGTACTTC.

Ten or more counts support this clonotype. The V call is TRBV24-1, the J call TRBJ1-2, with TRBD1 identical over 8 bases. CDR3 length equals 15 residues. CDR1 KGHDR and CDR2 SFDVKD come from the germline V gene. Trimming removed 5 bases from V and 8 bases from J; junction bases left unmatched: 12. The CDR3 DNA is TGTGCCACCAGTGCCTTCGTCAGGGGGCGGCGCGGCTACACCTTC. Its translation: CATSAFVRGRRGYTF.

Many counts were recorded for this clonotype. The chain combines TRBV30 with TRBJ2-2, with D possibly being TRBD1 (5 bases). CDR3 length: 12 amino acids. V was clipped by 5 bases and J by 6 bases, with 10 bases between them. Germline V CDR1 and CDR2: GTSNPN, SVGIG (reference sequence). CDR3 in DNA: TGTGCCTGGTCAGGGTCCCCCGGGGAGCTGTTTTTT. This encodes CAWSGSPGELFF.

This clonotype has at least ten counts. V is TRBV6-2 or TRBV6-3 and J is TRBJ1-2; TRBD1 agrees at 8 bases. Trimming cost V 7 bases and J 5 bases; bases outside gene matches: 15. CDR1 and CDR2 from the germline V gene are MNHEY and SVGEGT. The CDR3 loop spans 16 amino acids. The CDR3: CASTGQAEKRRYGYTF. The CDR3 DNA follows: TGTGCCAGCACGGGACAGGCGGAAAAGAGGCGATATGGCTACACCTTC.

This clonotype was seen a handful of times. The chain uses TRBV7-8 and TRBJ2-7; TRBD1 matches at 11 bases. J was trimmed by 7 bases and V by 5 bases; bases with no gene match: 10. There are 15 residues in the CDR3. Germline values: CDR1 SGHVS, CDR2 FQNEAQ. The CDR3 region is CASSIRDRGFGEQYF. In DNA, the CDR3 is TGTGCCAGCAGCATCCGGGACAGGGGGTTTGGGGAGCAGTACTTC.

This clonotype was observed at least ten times. The V and J genes are TRBV28 and TRBJ2-7; TRBD2 agrees at 9 bases. This CDR3 spans 15 amino acids. Germline CDR1 and CDR2: MDHEN and SYDVKM. V shed 3 bases and J 7 bases; nucleotides not matched to a gene: 10. For the CDR3, the DNA is TGTGCCAGCAGTTTTGGTGATAGCGGGAGCTATGAGCAGTACTTC. It codes for CASSFGDSGSYEQYF. Full variable domain (remainder filled in from reference TRBV28 and TRBJ2-7): DVKVTQSSRYLVKRTGEKVFLECVQDMDHENMFWYRQDPGLGLRLIYFSYDVKMKEKGDIPEGYSVSREKKERFSLILESASTNQTSMYLCASSFGDSGSYEQYFGPGTRLTVT.

This clonotype has just a few counts. The chain has TRBV11-2 and TRBJ2-7, with 8 bases lining up with TRBD1. This CDR3 is 15 amino acids long. The V gene end was trimmed by 4 bases and the J gene end by 3 bases; junction bases not matched to a gene: 8. Germline V gene sequence: CDR1 SGHAT, CDR2 FQNNGV. The CDR3 nucleotides are TGTGCCAGCAGCTACACGGGACAGGCTTACTACGAGCAGTACTTC. This gives the protein CASSYTGQAYYEQYF.

Many counts were recorded for this clonotype. The chain has TRBV9 and TRBJ2-7; D possibly uses TRBD1 or TRBD2 (5 bases each). This CDR3 is built from 13 residues. Germline lookup yields CDR1 SGDLS and CDR2 YYNGEE. V was trimmed by 0 bases and J by 8 bases, leaving 12 bases between them. DNA of the CDR3: TGTGCCAGCAGCGTAGGGGGCCGGGATCAGCAGTACTTC. Translation: CASSVGGRDQQYF.

V usage is TRBV27 and J usage is TRBJ2-5; 9 nucleotides align to TRBD2. Germline CDR1 is MNHEY and CDR2 is SMNVEV (reference sequence). This CDR3 contains 15 residues. V lost 4 bases, J lost 4 bases, and 7 bases stayed unmatched. The CDR3 nucleotides are TGTGCCAGCAGTTCTTTGCGGGAGGGCTCAGAGACCCAGTACTTC. Amino acids: CASSSLREGSETQYF.

At least ten counts were recorded for this clonotype. The rearrangement links TRBV12-3 or TRBV12-4 to TRBJ2-2; D gene ambiguous. This CDR3 comprises 15 residues. With 3 bases removed from V and 6 bases from J, the gap between germline ends came to 14 bases. The CDR3 DNA reads TGTGCCAGCAGTTTTGAGTTGGGGAAGCCCGGGGAGCTGTTTTTT. This gives the protein CASSFELGKPGELFF.

The sample holds a few counts of this clonotype. The gene calls are TRBV6-1 and TRBJ2-7, with D perhaps matching TRBD1 (6 bases). V gave up 6 bases and J gave up 2 bases, with 17 bases separating them. CDR1 is MNHNS, CDR2 SASEGT, per germline. The CDR3 spans 15 residues. The CDR3 coding sequence is TGTGCCAGCAGCCAAGAGGGACAAGGAGCCTACGAGCAGTACTTC. As protein: CASSQEGQGAYEQYF.

The CDR3 protein is CASSLTAGYTEAFF. CDR3 sequence (DNA): TGTGCCAGCAGCTTAACGGCGGGGTACACTGAAGCTTTCTTT. The chain uses TRBV7-3 and TRBJ1-1; D is unclear. The CDR3 has 14 amino acids. V was cut by 0 bases and J by 3 bases, with 8 bases left in between. CDR1 and CDR2 from the germline V gene are SGHTA and FQGTGA.

V is TRBV28 and J is TRBJ1-1, with D unresolved. The germline CDR1 and CDR2 sequences are MDHEN and SYDVKM. The V end was cut by 6 bases, the J end by 6 bases, with 17 bases between. The CDR3 extends over 14 amino acids. CDR3 sequence (DNA): TGTGCCAGCAGACATTGGGCAGAAAGATCTGAAGCTTTCTTT. Its translation: CASRHWAERSEAFF.

The chain links TRBV27 to TRBJ2-7; D not certain. V lost 5 bases and J 5 bases, leaving 10 bases between the germline ends. The germline V gene has CDR1 MNHEY and CDR2 SMNVEV (reference sequence). CDR3 length: 12 residues. The chain's CDR3 is CASSDQLDEQYF. The CDR3 DNA is TGTGCCAGCAGTGACCAGCTGGACGAGCAGTACTTC.

At least ten counts were recorded for this clonotype. This rearrangement joins TRBV30 to TRBJ1-1, with TRBD1 identical over 9 bases. Per the germline V gene, CDR1 is GTSNPN and CDR2 is SVGIG (reference sequence). This CDR3 is built from 16 residues. Trimming cost V 0 bases and J 6 bases; bases outside gene matches: 11. The CDR3 here is CAWSVQGANGTPEAFF. As DNA, the CDR3 is TGTGCCTGGAGTGTACAGGGGGCGAACGGCACACCTGAAGCTTTCTTT.

This clonotype was detected many times. V usage is TRBV6-5 and J usage is TRBJ2-6; D ambiguous. The CDR3 is 15 amino acids. Per the germline V gene, CDR1 is MNHEY and CDR2 is SVGAGI. Trimming took 5 bases from V and 4 from J, leaving 12 bases between them. CDR3 coding DNA: TGTGCCAGCAGTCCCCGTGGGCTGGGGGCCAACGTCCTGACTTTC. Translating it yields CASSPRGLGANVLTF.

Many counts were recorded for this clonotype. This sequence joins TRBV5-1 and TRBJ2-5; TRBD2 matches at 13 bases. CDR3 length equals 16 residues. Trimming removed 4 bases from V and 1 base from J; junction bases left unmatched: 4. Germline loops: CDR1 SGHRS, CDR2 YFSETQ. CDR3: CASSQGLAGLQETQYF. The CDR3 bases are TGCGCCAGCAGCCAGGGACTAGCGGGGCTCCAAGAGACCCAGTACTTC.

This clonotype has at least ten counts. The gene calls are TRBV9 and TRBJ2-2; 14 nucleotides align to TRBD2. Looked up from germline, CDR1 is SGDLS and CDR2 is YYNGEE. The CDR3 consists of 17 residues. V gave up 2 bases and J gave up 7 bases; unmatched junction bases: 7. The CDR3 nucleotides read TGTGCCAGCAGCGTCTCGGGACTAGCGGGAGAGTACGGGGAGCTGTTTTTT. Amino acid sequence: CASSVSGLAGEYGELFF. Together with reference TRBV9 and TRBJ2-2, the CDR3 gives the full variable domain: DSGVTQTPKHLITATGQRVTLRCSPRSGDLSVYWYQQSLDQGLQFLIQYYNGEERAKGNILERFSAQQFPDLHSELNLSSLELGDSALYFCASSVSGLAGEYGELFFGEGSRLTVL.

The J gene is TRBJ1-1, the V gene TRBV6-5; 9 bases agree with TRBD1. From germline, CDR1 is MNHEY and CDR2 SVGAGI. J gave up 8 bases and V 1 base, and 14 bases lay outside the gene matches. The CDR3 has 17 residues. The CDR3: CASSYLEQGAGDIEAFF. Here the CDR3 DNA reads TGTGCCAGCAGTTACTTAGAACAGGGGGCGGGTGATATCGAAGCTTTCTTT.

This clonotype was observed many times. The J gene is TRBJ2-7, the V gene TRBV6-6; 10 nucleotides align to TRBD1. The CDR3 sequence is 15 residues long. CDR1 MNHNY and CDR2 SVGAGI come from the germline V gene (reference sequence). Trimming took 5 bases from V and 6 from J; bases not matched to a gene: 10. CDR3 residues: CASSHSRQGAAEQYF. In DNA form, the CDR3 reads TGTGCCAGCAGTCACAGTAGACAGGGGGCGGCCGAGCAGTACTTC.

The rearrangement uses TRBV12-3 or TRBV12-4 and TRBJ2-5; D is undetermined. This CDR3 is 15 amino acids long. Trimming shortened V by 6 bases and J by 5 bases, and 19 bases separated the two germline ends. The CDR3 sequence is CASRPGSGPRETQYF. For the CDR3, the DNA is TGTGCCAGCAGGCCGGGCTCCGGGCCTAGGGAGACCCAGTACTTC.

This chain connects TRBV6-1 to TRBJ2-5; D is undetermined. V shed 5 bases and J shed 1 base, with 8 bases lying between them. The CDR3 totals 13 residues. CDR1 and CDR2 from the germline V gene are MNHNS and SASEGT. The CDR3 protein is CASSIAAQETQYF. CDR3 bases: TGTGCCAGCAGTATAGCAGCCCAAGAGACCCAGTACTTC.

V usage is TRBV19 and J usage is TRBJ2-5; D may match TRBD1 or TRBD2 (5 bases each). This CDR3 contains 15 residues. V was trimmed by 5 bases and J by 5 bases, leaving 18 bases between them. Germline lookup yields CDR1 LNHDA and CDR2 SQIVND (reference sequence). The CDR3 region is CASSPSGTAVETQYF. CDR3 coding DNA: TGTGCCAGTAGTCCCTCCGGGACCGCGGTGGAGACCCAGTACTTC.

The V call is TRBV6-1, the J call TRBJ1-1; TRBD1 matches at 7 bases. The J segment lost 1 base and the V segment lost 4 bases, leaving 6 bases of the junction unmatched. The germline V gene encodes CDR1 MNHNS and CDR2 SASEGT. The CDR3 is 15 amino acids. CDR3 in DNA: TGTGCCAGCAGTGCCCCGGGACAGCCGAACACTGAAGCTTTCTTT. Translating it yields CASSAPGQPNTEAFF.

The chain carries TRBV20-1 and TRBJ2-7, with a weak D call TRBD1 (6 bases). Germline CDR1 and CDR2: DFQATT and SNEGSKA (reference sequence). Trimming pared 6 bases from V and 1 base from J, leaving 13 bases between. The CDR3 spans 13 residues. The CDR3 DNA reads TGCAGTGCCCCGGTCAGGGGATCCTACGAGCAGTACTTC. It encodes CSAPVRGSYEQYF.

This clonotype was detected only a few times. In nucleotides, the CDR3 is TGTGCCAGCAGCGGAGGAGGTCGGGAGACCCAGTACTTC. It specifies CASSGGGRETQYF. The rearrangement joins TRBV7-2 to TRBJ2-5, with D perhaps TRBD2 (5 bases). Germline loops: CDR1 SGHTA, CDR2 FQGNSA. CDR3 size: 13 residues. Deletions cut 5 bases from V and 5 bases from J, with 12 bases between.